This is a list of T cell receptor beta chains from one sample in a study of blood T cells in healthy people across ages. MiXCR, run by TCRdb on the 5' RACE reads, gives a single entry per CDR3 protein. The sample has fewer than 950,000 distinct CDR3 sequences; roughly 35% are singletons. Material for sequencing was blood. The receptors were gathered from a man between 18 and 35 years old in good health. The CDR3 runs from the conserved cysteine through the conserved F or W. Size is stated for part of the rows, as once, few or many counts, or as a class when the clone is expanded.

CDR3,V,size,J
CASSYSGDSPRGQPQHF,TRBV6-6,few,TRBJ1-5
CASTGGGYEQYF,TRBV7-2,NA,TRBJ2-7
CASSQDGASGGNNEQFF,TRBV4-2,many,TRBJ2-1
CASGPPGGLFF,TRBV6-2/TRBV6-3,NA,TRBJ2-2
CASSEWAGISTDTQYF,TRBV25-1,NA,TRBJ2-3
CASSHRDVNTGELFF,TRBV7-9,few,TRBJ2-2
CTSTLDRGQTDTQYF,TRBV2,NA,TRBJ2-3
CASRTGGDEQFF,TRBV2,few,TRBJ2-1
CASSTYRRRGGQSEHNYGYTF,TRBV11-2,NA,TRBJ1-2
CASSKGRVIEQFF,TRBV6-6,few,TRBJ2-1
CASSPTGIQETQYF,TRBV6-5,few,TRBJ2-5
CASSVSGGASLDTQYF,TRBV4-2,NA,TRBJ2-3
CSASPGLPSGNTIYF,TRBV20-1,NA,TRBJ1-3
CASSLSAGNQPQHF,TRBV7-2,few,TRBJ1-5
CASSGQGGNSPLHF,TRBV9,few,TRBJ1-6
CASSPGSLSETQYF,TRBV7-2,many,TRBJ2-5
CASNEWGGAQYF,TRBV3-1,NA,TRBJ2-3
CASKGTQETQYF,TRBV12-3/TRBV12-4,many,TRBJ2-5
CASSLMASQETQYF,TRBV7-2,many,TRBJ2-5
CASRTRAEAFF,TRBV12-3/TRBV12-4,NA,TRBJ1-1
CASRTDRANGYTF,TRBV3-1,few,TRBJ1-2
CSARSDRASEQYF,TRBV29-1,few,TRBJ2-7
CASSLGRGQPQHF,TRBV7-2,many,TRBJ1-5
CASSSGGDLNEQYF,TRBV12-3/TRBV12-4,NA,TRBJ2-7
CASTLGPFSYNEQFF,TRBV7-2,NA,TRBJ2-1
CASSTTGHQQETQYF,TRBV5-1,NA,TRBJ2-5
CASSPGTSVPLERDTQYF,TRBV9,NA,TRBJ2-3
CTSSRAAGVSAFF,TRBV11-2,NA,TRBJ1-1
CSASPPWAGNEQYF,TRBV20-1,NA,TRBJ2-5
CASSLSKTGGYTF,TRBV12-3/TRBV12-4,many,TRBJ1-2
CASSQRTGRGTEAFF,TRBV4-1,NA,TRBJ1-1
CSATTGYQPQHF,TRBV20-1,few,TRBJ1-5
CAVRPGGREDTQYF,TRBV27,few,TRBJ2-3
CASSLPGFYEQYF,TRBV7-2,few,TRBJ2-7
CASSQATGVLAKNIQYF,TRBV4-1,NA,TRBJ2-4
CAGSPRQGPSYNEQFF,TRBV12-3/TRBV12-4,NA,TRBJ2-1
CASTPAGGRENGYTF,TRBV5-1,NA,TRBJ1-2
CAISVSRGFQETQYF,TRBV10-3,few,TRBJ2-5
CAITSGAQESQYF,TRBV2,few,TRBJ2-5
CASKVPGAYGYTF,TRBV6-5,few,TRBJ1-2
CSAYPGTNNEQFF,TRBV20-1,few,TRBJ2-1
CASSLRDVSNQPQHF,TRBV12-3/TRBV12-4,NA,TRBJ1-5
CSARFRAFTDTQYF,TRBV20-1,NA,TRBJ2-3
CSASQGANTEAFF,TRBV20-1,NA,TRBJ1-1
CASSLMGRGTDTQYF,TRBV7-3,many,TRBJ2-3
CSARDRGRQSNYGYTF,TRBV20-1,NA,TRBJ1-2
CATSRDIPGLATNEKLFF,TRBV15,few,TRBJ1-4
CASSQDGRAPTNEKLFF,TRBV4-1,NA,TRBJ1-4
CAGSLRNEQFF,TRBV7-2,NA,TRBJ2-1
CASSQDTAGAAYEQYF,TRBV4-2,NA,TRBJ2-7
CSARVWVWSGYGYTF,TRBV20-1,NA,TRBJ1-2
CASSLAGTINQPQHF,TRBV5-5,NA,TRBJ1-5
CASSYSVLHEYIRRETQYF,TRBV6-2/TRBV6-3,NA,TRBJ2-5
CASSDDRNNEQFF,TRBV2,NA,TRBJ2-1
CASSRGTGYEKLFF,TRBV4-3,NA,TRBJ1-4
CSAKLPGANTEAFF,TRBV20-1,NA,TRBJ1-1
CASSSFTNTEAFF,TRBV7-3,few,TRBJ1-1
CASSQETGGGTGELFF,TRBV4-1,few,TRBJ2-2
CSSSFGNTEAFF,TRBV7-3,NA,TRBJ1-1
CASRSRGDGELFF,TRBV7-8,NA,TRBJ2-2